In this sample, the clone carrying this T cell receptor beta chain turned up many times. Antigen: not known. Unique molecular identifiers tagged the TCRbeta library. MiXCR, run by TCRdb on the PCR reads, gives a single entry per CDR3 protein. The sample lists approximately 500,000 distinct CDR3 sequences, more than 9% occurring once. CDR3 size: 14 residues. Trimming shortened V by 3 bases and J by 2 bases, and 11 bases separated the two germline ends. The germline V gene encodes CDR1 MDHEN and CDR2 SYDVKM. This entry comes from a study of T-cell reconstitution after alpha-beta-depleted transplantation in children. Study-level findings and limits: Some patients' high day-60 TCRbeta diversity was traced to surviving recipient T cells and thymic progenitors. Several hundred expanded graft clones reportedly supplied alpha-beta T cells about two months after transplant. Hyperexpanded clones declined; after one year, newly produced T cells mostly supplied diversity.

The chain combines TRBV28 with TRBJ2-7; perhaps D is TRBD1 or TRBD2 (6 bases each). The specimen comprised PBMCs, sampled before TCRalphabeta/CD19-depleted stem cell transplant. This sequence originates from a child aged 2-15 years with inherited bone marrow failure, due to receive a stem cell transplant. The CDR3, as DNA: TGTGCCAGCAGTTTTAGGGGGGTTGCCTACGAGCAGTACTTC. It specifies CASSFRGVAYEQYF.